This T cell receptor (beta chain) was sequenced in a study of blood T cell repertoires in COVID-19. CDR1 and CDR2 from the germline V gene are SGHTA and FQGNSA. This CDR3 has 13 amino acids. V dropped 1 base and J dropped 6 bases, with 10 bases sitting between them. Profiling relied on immunoSEQ multiplex PCR, and the TCRdb table lists in-frame clones only, not all of them. This sample has a few hundred thousand clones, with approximately 87% found just once. This TCR came from a man between 60 and 70 years old with acute or convalescent COVID-19. Sequencing was performed on peripheral blood. This rearrangement joins TRBV7-2 to TRBJ2-7, with TRBD1 as a possible D gene (6 bases). The CDR3 bases are TGTGCCAGCAGCTTAGAAGAGGGGGTCGAGCAGTACTTC. Translation gives CASSLEEGVEQYF. Variable domain in full (rest from reference TRBV7-2 and TRBJ2-7): GAGVSQSPSNKVTEKGKDVELRCDPISGHTALYWYRQSLGQGLEFLIYFQGNSAPDKSGLPSDRFSAERTGGSVSTLTIQRTQQEDSAVYLCASSLEEGVEQYFGPGTRLTVT.